The 14 T cell receptor beta chains below all came from one sample that was sequenced in a study of T cell responses to AZD1222 COVID-19 vaccine. Profiling relied on immunoSEQ multiplex PCR, and the TCRdb table lists in-frame clones only, not all of them. Counted here are approximately 96,000 clones, 85% to 95% occurring once; the ten biggest clones make up roughly 12%. The material sequenced was peripheral blood, taken 28 days after the second AZD1222 dose. The receptors originated from an adult who received the AZD1222 COVID-19 vaccine.

The CDR3 here is CSVEIGGRGGETQYF. CDR3 in DNA: TGCAGCGTTGAAATCGGGGGCAGGGGGGGAGAGACCCAGTACTTC. The chain joins TRBV29-1 to TRBJ2-5, with D possibly being TRBD1 or TRBD2 (7 bases each). V was pared by 2 bases and J by 4 bases, with 17 bases between. This CDR3 spans 15 amino acids. CDR1 is SQVTM and CDR2 is ANQGSEA in the germline V gene.

V gene TRBV2 combines with J gene TRBJ1-5, with TRBD1 matching 9 bases. Germline lookup yields CDR1 SNHLY and CDR2 FYNNEI. This CDR3 is built from 17 residues. V shed 3 bases and J 0 bases; nucleotides not matched to a gene: 6. CDR3 loop: CASSDLGQGDSNQPQHF. The CDR3 DNA is TGTGCCAGCAGTGATCTGGGACAGGGAGATAGCAATCAGCCCCAGCATTTT.

The rearrangement uses TRBV28 and TRBJ1-5, with D perhaps matching TRBD1 (5 bases). Germline CDR1 and CDR2: MDHEN and SYDVKM. Trimming stripped 6 bases from V and 6 bases from J, with 18 bases between. CDR3 length equals 15 residues. In DNA form, the CDR3 reads TGTGCCAGCAGCCGTGGTGGACGAAGGGGTCAGCCCCAGCATTTT. Amino acids: CASSRGGRRGQPQHF.

This clone was observed a single time. The chain couples TRBV5-1 to TRBJ2-5; TRBD2 might be the D (5 bases). Per the germline V gene, CDR1 is SGHRS and CDR2 is YFSETQ. The CDR3 spans 14 residues. V was shortened by 4 bases and J by 5 bases, with 15 bases between the two germline ends. CDR3 sequence: CASSAPDSAETQYF. CDR3 DNA sequence: TGCGCCAGCAGCGCGCCGGACTCGGCGGAGACCCAGTACTTC.

V usage is TRBV5-4 and J usage is TRBJ2-5; 12 bases match TRBD2. Germline CDR1 and CDR2: SGHNT and YYREEE (reference sequence). After removal of 10 bases from V and 3 bases from J, the junction contained 7 bases not matched to a gene. This CDR3 has 14 amino acids. CDR3 nucleotide sequence: TGTGCCGGCCAGACTAGCGGGGGAAAAGAGACCCAGTACTTC. Protein sequence: CAGQTSGGKETQYF.

The V call is TRBV3-1 (or the pseudogene TRBV3-2), the J call TRBJ2-1, with D hard to call. Trimming removed 2 bases at V and 8 bases at J, with 7 bases between. The CDR3 has 12 amino acids. Germline-derived CDR1 and CDR2 are LGHDT and YNNKEL (reference sequence). The CDR3: CASSQFRDEQFF. CDR3 DNA: TGTGCCAGCAGCCAATTTAGGGATGAGCAGTTCTTC.

V usage is TRBV3-1 (or the pseudogene TRBV3-2) and J usage is TRBJ2-7; 8 nucleotides agree with TRBD2. The CDR3 has 15 amino acids. Trimming took 3 bases from V and 0 from J; bases not matched to a gene: 4. Germline CDR1 is LGHDT and CDR2 is YNNKEL (reference sequence). The CDR3 DNA is TGTGCCAGCAGCCAGGGACTAGTTAGCTCCTACGAGCAGTACTTC. Amino acid sequence: CASSQGLVSSYEQYF.

The chain recombines TRBV18 with TRBJ2-5; D possibly corresponds to TRBD2 (6 bases). Germline V lookup: CDR1 KGHSH, CDR2 LQKENI. This CDR3 is built from 16 residues. V shed 3 bases and J shed 8 bases, with 22 bases lying between them. DNA for the CDR3: TGTGCCAGCTCACCTAGTATCGCCGGGGGTTCAGACACCCAGTACTTC. It encodes CASSPSIAGGSDTQYF. The full variable domain, its missing parts supplied by reference TRBV18 and TRBJ2-5, is NAGVMQNPRHLVRRRGQEARLRCSPMKGHSHVYWYRQLPEEGLKFMVYLQKENIIDESGMPKERFSAEFPKEGPSILRIQQVVRGDSAAYFCASSPSIAGGSDTQYFGPGTRLLVL.

The genes are TRBV30 and TRBJ2-5; no clear D gene. Germline-derived CDR1 and CDR2 are GTSNPN and SVGIG (reference sequence). CDR3 length: 12 residues. V lost 0 bases and J 2 bases, leaving 4 bases between the germline ends. CDR3 sequence reads: CAWSVRQETQYF. The CDR3, as DNA: TGTGCCTGGAGTGTGCGACAAGAGACCCAGTACTTC.

The chain links TRBV2 to TRBJ2-4; D possibly corresponds to TRBD2 (6 bases). The CDR3 totals 18 residues. Germline lookup yields CDR1 SNHLY and CDR2 FYNNEI. V was pared by 1 base and J by 0 bases, with 16 bases between. CDR3 in amino acids: CASSEDNGGALAKNIQYF. The CDR3 DNA is TGTGCCAGCAGTGAAGATAATGGCGGGGCCCTAGCCAAAAACATTCAGTACTTC. Full variable domain (outside the CDR3, taken from reference TRBV2 and TRBJ2-4): EPEVTQTPSHQVTQMGQEVILRCVPISNHLYFYWYRQILGQKVEFLVSFYNNEISEKSEIFDDQFSVERPDGSNFTLKIRSTKLEDSAMYFCASSEDNGGALAKNIQYFGAGTRLSVL.

The V and J genes are TRBV9 and TRBJ2-2, with D possibly being TRBD2 (5 bases). V dropped 0 bases and J dropped 3 bases, with 15 bases sitting between them. CDR3 length: 17 amino acids. The V gene's germline CDR1 is SGDLS and CDR2 YYNGEE. In DNA form, the CDR3 reads TGTGCCAGCAGCGTAGCTCGGGGTTGGTCGGACACCGGGGAGCTGTTTTTT. This encodes CASSVARGWSDTGELFF.

The chain carries TRBV4-2 and TRBJ2-2; 9 nucleotides agree with TRBD2. CDR3 size: 19 residues. Per the germline V gene, CDR1 is LGHNA and CDR2 is YNFKEQ. J gave up 5 bases and V 0 bases, and 13 bases lay outside the gene matches. CDR3 amino acids: CASSQDLVAGDPYTGELFF. DNA for the CDR3: TGTGCCAGCAGCCAAGATCTGGTAGCGGGAGACCCGTATACCGGGGAGCTGTTTTTT.

The rearrangement links TRBV27 to TRBJ2-7, with 10 bases matching TRBD2. The V gene's germline CDR1 is MNHEY and CDR2 SMNVEV (reference sequence). This CDR3 contains 16 residues. V lost 2 bases to trimming and J lost 2 bases; unmatched junction nucleotides: 6. The CDR3 DNA follows: TGTGCCAGCAGTTTAGGACTAGCGGCCACCCCCTACGAGCAGTACTTC. Translating it yields CASSLGLAATPYEQYF.

V and J are TRBV7-9 and TRBJ1-2, with D perhaps matching TRBD1 (6 bases). Trimming cost V 3 bases and J 3 bases, with 11 bases left between them. The CDR3 extends over 14 amino acids. From germline, CDR1 is SEHNR and CDR2 FQNEAQ (reference sequence). The CDR3 DNA sequence: TGTGCCAGCAGCTTGCAACAGGGAGACTATGGCTACACCTTC. Amino acids: CASSLQQGDYGYTF. Together with reference TRBV7-9 and TRBJ1-2, the CDR3 gives the full variable domain: DTGVSQNPRHKITKRGQNVTFRCDPISEHNRLYWYRQTLGQGPEFLTYFQNEAQLEKSRLLSDRFSAERPKGSFSTLEIQRTEQGDSAMYLCASSLQQGDYGYTFGSGTRLTVV.